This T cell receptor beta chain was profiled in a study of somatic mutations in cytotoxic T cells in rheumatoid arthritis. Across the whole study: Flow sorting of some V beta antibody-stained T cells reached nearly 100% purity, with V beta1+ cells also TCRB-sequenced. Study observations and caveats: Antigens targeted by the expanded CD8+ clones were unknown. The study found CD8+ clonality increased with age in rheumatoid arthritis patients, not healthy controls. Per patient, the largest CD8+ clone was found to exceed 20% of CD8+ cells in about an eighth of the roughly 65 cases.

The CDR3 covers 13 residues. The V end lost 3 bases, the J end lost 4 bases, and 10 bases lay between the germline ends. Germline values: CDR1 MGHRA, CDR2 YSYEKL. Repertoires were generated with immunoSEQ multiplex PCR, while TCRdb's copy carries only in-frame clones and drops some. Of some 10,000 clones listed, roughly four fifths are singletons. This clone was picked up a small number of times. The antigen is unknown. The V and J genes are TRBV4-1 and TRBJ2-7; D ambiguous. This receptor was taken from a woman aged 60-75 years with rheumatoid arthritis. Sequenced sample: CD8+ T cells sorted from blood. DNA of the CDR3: TGCGCCAGCAGCCAGGGTCCACTATACGAGCAGTACTTC. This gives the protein CASSQGPLYEQYF.